These 21 T cell receptor beta chains share one sample of origin, sequenced in a study of T-cell memory formation after mild COVID-19 (dated by TCRdb to 2020 to 2023). Receptor amplification or capture employed 5' RACE. For sequencing, an Illumina NovaSeq 6000 was employed. The public reads were run again by TCRdb, first through fastp at Q25 and then through MiXCR, and only productive beta chains were kept. One record per CDR3 amino acid sequence lists the most common genes and DNA. Within this sample are roughly 400,000 distinct CDR3 sequences, with about 15% of them counted one time only. Of the sample, around a fifth is held by the ten largest clones. The sample consisted of PBMCs or a T cell subset sorted from them (not recorded which). All receptors come from a young man who had mild COVID-19 (a few samples of this study predate the infection). The sample titles of this study are shuffled in the database, so cell type and time point are left out; the donor was told from shared clones.

This clonotype turned up a few times. This chain connects TRBV12-3 or TRBV12-4 to TRBJ2-7; 8 nucleotides line up with TRBD1. The CDR3 runs 15 residues. The J segment lost 0 bases and the V segment lost 8 bases, leaving 9 bases of the junction unmatched. CDR3 in DNA: TGTGCCAGCTCCGTAACAGGGGGTTTCTCCTACGAGCAGTACTTC. The encoded protein is CASSVTGGFSYEQYF.

The table lists this clonotype with a few counts. The chain is built from TRBV3-1 and TRBJ2-1; D call uncertain. The CDR3 spans 13 residues. Germline values: CDR1 LGHDT, CDR2 YNNKEL (reference sequence). V shed 4 bases and J shed 6 bases, with 10 bases lying between them. As DNA, the CDR3 is TGTGCCAGCAGCCTCCGGGCCAGCAATGAGCAGTTCTTC. It encodes CASSLRASNEQFF.

This clonotype has a handful of counts. V and J are TRBV4-2 and TRBJ2-1; D gene uncertain. Trimming shortened V by 0 bases and J by 4 bases, and 4 bases separated the two germline ends. The CDR3 contains 13 residues. The germline gives CDR1 LGHNA, CDR2 YNFKEQ. CDR3 nucleotide sequence: TGTGCCAGCAGCCAAGAGGATTACAATGAGCAGTTCTTC. Translating gives CASSQEDYNEQFF.

This clonotype was seen a handful of times. J is TRBJ1-2 and V is TRBV5-1, with a weak D call TRBD1 (5 bases). Trimming removed 2 bases from V and 5 bases from J, with 13 bases in between. CDR1 and CDR2 (germline): SGHRS, YFSETQ. There are 14 residues in the CDR3. CDR3 residues: CASSLATDYYGYTF. CDR3 DNA sequence: TGCGCCAGCAGCTTAGCGACAGATTATTATGGCTACACCTTC. The variable domain in full, completed from reference TRBV5-1 and TRBJ1-2, reads KAGVTQTPRYLIKTRGQQVTLSCSPISGHRSVSWYQQTPGQGLQFLFEYFSETQRNKGNFPGRFSGRQFSNSRSEMNVSTLELGDSALYLCASSLATDYYGYTFGSGTRLTVV.

This clonotype was detected ten times or more. The CDR3 loop is CASSLSAPGYNEQFF. The CDR3 DNA follows: TGTGCCAGCAGCTTAAGTGCCCCAGGTTACAATGAGCAGTTCTTC. V gene TRBV7-9 combines with J gene TRBJ2-1, with D unresolved. The V end lost 2 bases, the J end lost 4 bases, and 12 bases lay between the germline ends. Germline V CDR1 and CDR2: SEHNR, FQNEAQ (reference sequence). The CDR3 loop spans 15 amino acids. Full variable domain (remainder filled in from reference TRBV7-9 and TRBJ2-1): DTGVSQNPRHKITKRGQNVTFRCDPISEHNRLYWYRQTLGQGPEFLTYFQNEAQLEKSRLLSDRFSAERPKGSFSTLEIQRTEQGDSAMYLCASSLSAPGYNEQFFGPGTRLTVL.

V usage is TRBV6-5 and J usage is TRBJ1-6; tentative D call: TRBD1 (6 bases). V lost 5 bases and J lost 4, with 18 bases in between. From germline, CDR1 is MNHEY and CDR2 SVGAGI. The CDR3 sequence is 17 residues long. The CDR3 here is CASSTGYSHYYNSPLHF. The DNA for the CDR3 is TGTGCCAGCAGTACAGGGTACTCCCATTATTATAATTCACCCCTCCACTTT.

The rearrangement joins TRBV7-9 to TRBJ2-5; tentative D call: TRBD1 (6 bases). This CDR3 comprises 15 residues. Trimming removed 2 bases at V and 4 bases at J, with 14 bases between. Germline CDR1 reads SEHNR; CDR2 reads FQNEAQ (reference sequence). The CDR3 region is CASSLSRTVGETQYF. CDR3 bases: TGTGCCAGCAGCTTATCTCGGACAGTAGGAGAGACCCAGTACTTC.

This clonotype was counted ten times or more. This chain links TRBV6-5 with TRBJ1-5, with D unclear. Germline CDR1 MNHEY, CDR2 SVGAGI. V was pared by 0 bases and J by 0 bases, with 3 bases between. The CDR3 has 14 amino acids. The CDR3: CASSYSYSNQPQHF. DNA for the CDR3: TGTGCCAGCAGTTACTCATATAGCAATCAGCCCCAGCATTTT.

This clonotype was detected a few times. The rearrangement joins TRBV2 to TRBJ1-1; 8 bases map to TRBD1. The CDR3 covers 14 residues. The germline gives CDR1 SNHLY, CDR2 FYNNEI. V was clipped by 8 bases and J by 3 bases; unmatched bases: 8. The CDR3 here is CASGGQGVYTEAFF. CDR3 DNA: TGTGCCAGCGGCGGACAGGGAGTTTACACTGAAGCTTTCTTT. The full variable domain, in which reference TRBV2 and TRBJ1-1 provide the parts outside the CDR3, is EPEVTQTPSHQVTQMGQEVILRCVPISNHLYFYWYRQILGQKVEFLVSFYNNEISEKSEIFDDQFSVERPDGSNFTLKIRSTKLEDSAMYFCASGGQGVYTEAFFGQGTRLTVV.

The chain employs TRBV4-2 and TRBJ1-4; no firm D call. The CDR3 length is 14 residues. Per the germline V gene, CDR1 is LGHNA and CDR2 is YNFKEQ. Trimming pared 1 base from V and 0 bases from J, leaving 3 bases between. This chain's CDR3 is CASSQGATNEKLFF. For the CDR3, the DNA is TGTGCCAGCAGCCAAGGCGCAACTAATGAAAAACTGTTTTTT.

The genes are TRBV29-1 and TRBJ2-1; 8 bases map to TRBD2. This CDR3 contains 15 residues. J was trimmed by 0 bases and V by 6 bases; bases with no gene match: 7. Germline V gene lookup returns CDR1 SQVTM and CDR2 ANQGSEA. The CDR3 DNA reads TGCAGCGTATTAGCGGGGATCGACTCCTACAATGAGCAGTTCTTC. As protein: CSVLAGIDSYNEQFF.

This clonotype was counted many times. One junction end disagrees with the germline gene, perhaps due to a read error. The chain links TRBV7-2 to TRBJ2-3; 7 nucleotides align to TRBD2. The CDR3 sequence is 13 residues long. The germline V gene encodes CDR1 SGHTA and CDR2 FQGNSA. The CDR3 protein is CASRGGSTDTQYF. The CDR3 DNA reads as TGTGCCAGCAGGGGGGGGAGCACGGATACGCAGTATTTT.

In its sample, this clonotype was seen a few times. The chain carries TRBV7-2 and TRBJ2-3, with D uncertain. Trimming shortened V by 2 bases and J by 2 bases, and 17 bases separated the two germline ends. The germline CDR1 and CDR2 sequences are SGHTA and FQGNSA. The CDR3 has 17 amino acids. The CDR3 bases are TGTGCCAGCAGCTTAAAACCTCCGGTAGTCCCCACAGATACGCAGTATTTT. Translated, it gives CASSLKPPVVPTDTQYF. Full variable domain (rest looked up from reference TRBV7-2 and TRBJ2-3): GAGVSQSPSNKVTEKGKDVELRCDPISGHTALYWYRQSLGQGLEFLIYFQGNSAPDKSGLPSDRFSAERTGGSVSTLTIQRTQQEDSAVYLCASSLKPPVVPTDTQYFGPGTRLTVL.

In its sample, this clonotype was seen many times. The rearrangement uses TRBV12-3 or TRBV12-4 and TRBJ2-7; D is unclear. CDR3 length: 13 residues. Trimming pared 4 bases from V and 0 bases from J, leaving 7 bases between. CDR3 region: CASSYEFSYEQYF. The CDR3 DNA sequence: TGTGCCAGCAGTTATGAATTCTCCTACGAGCAGTACTTC.

This clonotype has more than one count but fewer than ten. The V gene is TRBV20-1, the J gene TRBJ2-2; D gene uncertain. The CDR3 length is 13 residues. V gave up 6 bases and J gave up 2 bases, with 10 bases separating them. Germline lookup yields CDR1 DFQATT and CDR2 SNEGSKA (reference sequence). In DNA, the CDR3 is TGCAGTGCGACTGGAAGCAACACCGGGGAGCTGTTTTTT. Its protein product is CSATGSNTGELFF.

This clonotype was observed a few times. V gene TRBV7-2 combines with J gene TRBJ2-7; D not resolved. The ends were cut back, 4 bases at V and 6 bases at J, with 22 bases in the middle. There are 16 residues in the CDR3. From germline, CDR1 is SGHTA and CDR2 FQGNSA. The CDR3 is CASSSRQSRYKLEQYF. In DNA form, the CDR3 reads TGTGCCAGCAGCTCCCGGCAGAGCAGGTATAAACTCGAGCAGTACTTC. The full variable domain, completed using reference TRBV7-2 and TRBJ2-7, is GAGVSQSPSNKVTEKGKDVELRCDPISGHTALYWYRQSLGQGLEFLIYFQGNSAPDKSGLPSDRFSAERTGGSVSTLTIQRTQQEDSAVYLCASSSRQSRYKLEQYFGPGTRLTVT.

The V gene is TRBV7-8, the J gene TRBJ2-7, with 7 bases that match TRBD1. The V gene end was trimmed by 4 bases and the J gene end by 2 bases; junction bases not matched to a gene: 8. CDR3 length: 15 residues. The germline V gene encodes CDR1 SGHVS and CDR2 FQNEAQ. Written as DNA, the CDR3 is TGTGCCAGCAGCTCCGTCCTCGGGACAGCCTACGAGCAGTACGTC. Its translation is CASSSVLGTAYEQYV.

This clonotype was seen more than once but under ten times. V usage is TRBV7-6 and J usage is TRBJ2-1, with 9 bases that match TRBD2. V trimming: 1 base; J trimming: 0 bases; junction bases outside the gene matches: 7. CDR3 length: 18 amino acids. From germline, CDR1 is SGHVS and CDR2 FNYEAQ. Here the CDR3 reads CASSLEAGGMSSYNEQFF. DNA for the CDR3: TGTGCCAGCAGCTTAGAGGCGGGGGGGATGAGCTCCTACAATGAGCAGTTCTTC.

The chain uses TRBV19 and TRBJ1-1; D might be TRBD1 (5 bases). CDR1 and CDR2 (germline): LNHDA, SQIVND (reference sequence). V shed 4 bases and J shed 1 base, with 19 bases lying between them. This CDR3 contains 17 residues. CDR3 sequence reads: CASSKWDRLGPNTEAFF. Here the CDR3 DNA reads TGTGCCAGTAGTAAATGGGACCGACTGGGCCCGAACACTGAAGCTTTCTTT.

This clonotype has just a few counts. The rearrangement links TRBV7-8 to TRBJ1-1, with D maybe TRBD1 (5 bases). Trimming stripped 1 base from V and 6 bases from J, with 15 bases between. This CDR3 spans 15 amino acids. Germline V CDR1 and CDR2: SGHVS, FQNEAQ. The CDR3 coding sequence is TGTGCCAGCAGCTTAGTTGGCAGGGTTAAACCTGAAGCTTTCTTT. Residues: CASSLVGRVKPEAFF.

The rearrangement joins TRBV7-2 to TRBJ2-2; D is ambiguous. This CDR3 region has 14 residues. The V end was cut by 5 bases, the J end by 7 bases, with 14 bases between. In germline, CDR1 is SGHTA, CDR2 FQGNSA. The CDR3 DNA reads TGTGCCAGCAGCCCCCGGCCCTCAGTCGGGGAGCTGTTTTTT. Amino acid sequence: CASSPRPSVGELFF.